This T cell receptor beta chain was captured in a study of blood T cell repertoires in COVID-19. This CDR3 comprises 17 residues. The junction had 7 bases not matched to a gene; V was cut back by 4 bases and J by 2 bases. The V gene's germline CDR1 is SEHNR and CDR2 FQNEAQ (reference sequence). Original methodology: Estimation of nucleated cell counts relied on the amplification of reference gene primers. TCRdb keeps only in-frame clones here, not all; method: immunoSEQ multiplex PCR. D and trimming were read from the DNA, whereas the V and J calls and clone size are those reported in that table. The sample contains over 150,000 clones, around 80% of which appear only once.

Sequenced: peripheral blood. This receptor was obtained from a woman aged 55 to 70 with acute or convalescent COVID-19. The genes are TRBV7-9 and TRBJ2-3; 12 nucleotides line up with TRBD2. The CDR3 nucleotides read TGTGCCAGCAGCTCCCGACTAGCGGGGGCCACCACAGATACGCAGTATTTT. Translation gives CASSSRLAGATTDTQYF.